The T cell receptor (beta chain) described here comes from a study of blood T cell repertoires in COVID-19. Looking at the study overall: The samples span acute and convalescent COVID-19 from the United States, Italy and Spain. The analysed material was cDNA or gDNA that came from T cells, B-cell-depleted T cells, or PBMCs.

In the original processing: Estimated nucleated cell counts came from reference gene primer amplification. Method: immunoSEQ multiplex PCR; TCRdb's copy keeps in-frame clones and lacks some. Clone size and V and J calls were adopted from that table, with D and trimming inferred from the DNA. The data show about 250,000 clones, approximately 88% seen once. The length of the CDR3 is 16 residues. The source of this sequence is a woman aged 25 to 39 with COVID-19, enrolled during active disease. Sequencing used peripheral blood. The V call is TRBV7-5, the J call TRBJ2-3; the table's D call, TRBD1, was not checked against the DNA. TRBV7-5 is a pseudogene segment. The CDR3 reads CARSPRTGRGTDTQYF. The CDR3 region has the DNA TGTGCCAGAAGCCCTAGGACAGGGAGAGGGACAGATACGCAGTATTTT.